This T cell receptor beta chain was obtained from a study of shared T cell receptors in the human thymus. Method: immunoSEQ multiplex PCR; TCRdb's copy keeps in-frame clones and lacks some. The sample gives some 640,000 clones, around 87% of which show up once; roughly 0.0089% is in the top ten. This clone was seen a handful of times. This same CDR3 is encoded by further DNA sequences in the sample. Germline trimming cut 3 bases from V and 2 bases from J; bases unmatched to any gene: 3. This CDR3 is built from 15 residues. CDR1 is LNHDA, CDR2 SQIVND, per germline (reference sequence). The sample also formed part of further work on human thymus T cells. Per that paper: Having corrective surgery for congenital heart defects, healthy Finnish infants were the ones who donated. Resected material from corrective heart surgery provided the thymus tissue analysed. Seemingly biased V and J gene usage marked thymic and blood repertoires. The related literature has documented a marked overlap of thymic repertoires among unrelated individuals.

The chain recombines TRBV19 with TRBJ2-7; 11 bases agree with TRBD2. This TCR was sampled from a boy less than two years old with a congenital heart defect. The sample consisted of thymocytes. The CDR3 here is CASSILAGGPYEQYF. The DNA for the CDR3 is TGTGCCAGTAGTATCTTAGCGGGAGGGCCCTACGAGCAGTACTTC.